The source of this TCR beta chain is a study of tumor-infiltrating lymphocytes in primary liver carcinoma (dated by TCRdb to about 2017). As for the study more broadly: Of the five patients, three men and two women aged 30 to 69 years, four had hepatocellular carcinoma and one had combined HCC and intrahepatic cholangiocarcinoma. Reproducibility between technical replicate repertoires was high, with correlation coefficients above 0.95 and mean shared-clone rates approximately 0.88. The five patients had tumors staged T1-T3 N0M0, with maximum diameters ranging from roughly 4 to 10 cm. A total of approximately 35 specimens from 5 patients underwent TCRbeta repertoire sequencing, comprising 25 tumor regions, 5 adjacent noncancerous liver tissues and 5 peripheral blood samples. To link TCRbeta repertoire diversity to the local molecular phenotype, the roughly 23 tumor region samples were profiled with Agilent mRNA microarrays. The study combined TCRbeta repertoire sequencing, expression microarrays and whole-exome sequencing across five regions of each liver tumor, with adjacent normal tissue and blood. Samples yielded roughly 3.5 to 8 million productive TCRbeta reads; read depth did not differ significantly between tissue types.

Total RNA and DNA were co-extracted without cell sorting from roughly 20-30 mg of bulk tissue using the AllPrep DNA/RNA mini kit. Between late 2015 and 2016, roughly five patients in China with histopathologically diagnosed primary liver carcinoma had surgical resection. Chronic HBV infection was present in the patients, and the patients were treatment-naive at sampling. Each tumor was sampled at five spatially separated regions: the tumor centre plus the superior, inferior, left-lateral and right-lateral poles. More than 80% viable tumor cells were found by histology in every tumor sample. Each fresh piece of tumor and adjacent tissue was cut in two, with one half stored in RNAlater at -80 degrees C and the other half sent for histology. The CDR3 sequence runs 15 residues, both termini included. CDR1 and CDR2, looked up from the germline V gene, are SGHNT and YENEEA. Paper-wide results and their limitations: Only about 7-24% of top clones were found in all five regions of a tumor, suggesting spatial heterogeneity of tumor-infiltrating T cells. Consistent with antigen-driven expansion, pairs of tumor regions showed higher repertoire overlap (mean roughly 35%) than either tumor-adjacent pairs (around 17%) or tumor-blood pairs (approximately 15%). Compared with blood, tumors had a significantly larger share of the repertoire taken up by the top 250 clones (p = 0.039). Only a few patients were included in the study, and the authors note that the findings should be validated in a larger study. Since the samples were bulk and unsorted, there was no way to compare CD4+ and CD8+ T cell repertoires. Because only the TCR beta chain was sequenced and unpaired alpha chains were not captured, true repertoire diversity is likely underestimated.

Starting from around 500 ng total RNA, TCRbeta-specific cDNA was produced by reverse transcription with a constant-region primer and ProtoScript II reverse transcriptase. TCRbeta libraries were built with three nested multiplex PCR rounds, a slightly modified ARM-PCR procedure. The first two PCR rounds used multiplex TRBV1-TRBV30 forward primers with a Cbeta reverse primer, each for approximately 11 cycles. Sample barcodes and Illumina adapters were attached in a final 25-cycle PCR using Deep VentR polymerase. Amplicons of 200-500 bp were gel-purified with a QIAquick gel extraction kit before sequencing. The TCRbeta amplicons were sequenced with 250-bp paired-end reads on an Illumina HiSeq 2500. The original methods were these. Trimmomatic v0.33 was used to quality-trim the reads, and FLASH v1.2.11 was used to merge paired reads so that full CDR3 sequences could be recovered. V, D and J germline segments were assigned to the rearranged TCRbeta sequences using MiGEC v1.2.1b. VDJtools v1.0.0 computed clonotype statistics and Shannon-Wiener diversity indices. To reduce sampling bias, subsequent analyses other than the diversity analysis used only the 250 most abundant clonotypes in each sample. TCRdb reworked the public reads: Q25 trimming with fastp, MiXCR clone assembly, productive beta chains retained. Each CDR3 protein appears once, grouped with its most common genes and DNA. The V and J calls and clone size are TCRdb's, not the authors'. Within this sample are 80,000 or so distinct CDR3 sequences, with over 55% of them counted one time only. Roughly 13% of the sample is in the top ten clones.

Details on this clonotype: The antigen it recognizes is unknown. Likely a read error: the CDR3 ends without its conserved phenylalanine or tryptophan. The limits of the CDR3 on the DNA are not certain, so only TCRdb's listed CDR3 is given.

Material: liver tumor tissue from sampling region 4. Taken with the paper, the label for cell subset or site translates to: tumor region T4, right-lateral pole. This sequence was found in a woman aged 55-70 years with primary liver carcinoma and hepatitis B virus infection. This sequence uses TRBV11-3 and TRBJ2-7; the table calls TRBD2, which could not be checked here. The CDR3 is CASSSEPGGAWEHYL.